This section outlines one T cell receptor (beta chain) sequence together with its context. Its cognate antigen is unknown. This record comes from a study of cytomegalovirus exposure and HLA in healthy donors. Background on the study: The Caucasian-associated ancestry cluster held around four fifths of 300 to 500 genotyped donors. Study-level points and caveats: As was reported, the classifier diagnosed cytomegalovirus status with high specificity and sensitivity. Several of the most significant clusters were apparently associated with common viral pathogens in a later analysis.

The CDR3 has 14 amino acids. CDR1 MDHEN and CDR2 SYDVKM come from the germline V gene. Between the trimmed V and J ends, which lost 6 bases and 3 bases, there was a span of 14 bases. 60 Vbeta and 13 Jbeta primers were used in PCR. Sequenced by immunoSEQ multiplex PCR; TCRdb stores in-frame clones only, minus some. The repertoire holds roughly 250,000 clones, with 70% to 90% as singletons. The rearrangement links TRBV28 to TRBJ1-1, with D uncertain. Sequenced input: PBMCs. The sequence derives from a woman aged 40 to 50 in good health and CMV-seropositive. The CDR3 DNA is TGTGCCAGCAGCTCCCACGACCGGGACACTGAAGCTTTCTTT. It specifies CASSSHDRDTEAFF. The complete variable domain, with remaining parts taken from reference TRBV28 and TRBJ1-1, reads DVKVTQSSRYLVKRTGEKVFLECVQDMDHENMFWYRQDPGLGLRLIYFSYDVKMKEKGDIPEGYSVSREKKERFSLILESASTNQTSMYLCASSSHDRDTEAFFGQGTRLTVV.